Each of the 29 T cell receptor beta chains below was sequenced from the same sample in a study of cytomegalovirus exposure and HLA in healthy donors. The PCR contained 60 Vbeta and 13 Jbeta primers. The protocol was immunoSEQ multiplex PCR, while the TCRdb copy is restricted to in-frame clones and leaves out a portion. The repertoire holds about 170,000 clones, with 75% to 90% as singletons. Sequencing was carried out using PBMCs. The receptors here all came from a male donor in good health and CMV-seronegative.

This clone was seen a few times. The chain is built from TRBV5-8 and TRBJ2-2; TRBD2 matches at 7 bases. CDR1 and CDR2 (germline): SGHTS, YDEGEE. Losses at the gene ends were 1 base for V and 0 bases for J; bases not matched to a gene: 6. The CDR3 has 17 amino acids. CDR3 in DNA: TGTGCCAGCAGCTTGTACGGGGGGATCGCGAACACCGGGGAGCTGTTTTTT. This codes for CASSLYGGIANTGELFF. Full variable domain (remainder filled in from reference TRBV5-8 and TRBJ2-2): EAGVTQSPTHLIKTRGQQATLRCSPISGHTSVYWYQQALGLGLQFLLWYDEGEERNRGNFPPRFSGRQFPNYSSELNVNALELEDSALYLCASSLYGGIANTGELFFGEGSRLTVL.

The V gene is TRBV5-6, the J gene TRBJ2-5; possibly TRBD1 for D (5 bases). The CDR3 is 16 residues long. Between the trimmed V and J ends, which lost 4 bases and 1 base, there was a span of 17 bases. The germline gives CDR1 SGHDT, CDR2 YYEEEE. CDR3 DNA: TGTGCCAGCAGCGTCGATTCCGACAGCCCCCAAGAGACCCAGTACTTC. It translates to CASSVDSDSPQETQYF.

The chain couples TRBV4-1 to TRBJ1-6; no reliable D call. This CDR3 has 15 residues. Trimming took 1 base from V and 2 from J, leaving 6 bases between them. Germline values: CDR1 MGHRA, CDR2 YSYEKL. The CDR3 DNA is TGCGCCAGCAGCCAAGGAACGGCCTATAATTCACCCCTCCACTTT. It translates to CASSQGTAYNSPLHF.

The CDR3 coding sequence is TGTGCCAGCAGCAGCCGGGACAGGGGGCATGGCTACACCTTC. It translates to CASSSRDRGHGYTF. J is TRBJ1-2 and V is TRBV21-1; the table's D call, TRBD1, has no DNA check behind it. TRBV21-1 is classified as a pseudogene. The CDR3 contains 14 residues.

The chain has TRBV6-5 and TRBJ1-2, with D possibly TRBD1 on 6 matching bases. Germline loops: CDR1 MNHEY, CDR2 SVGAGI. V gave up 7 bases and J gave up 4 bases, with 13 bases separating them. There are 13 residues in the CDR3. CDR3 in amino acids: CASTAQGTYGYTF. For the CDR3, the DNA is TGTGCCAGCACCGCCCAGGGGACCTATGGCTACACCTTC.

The chain is built from TRBV7-6 and TRBJ2-3, with D perhaps matching TRBD2 (6 bases). The V gene's germline CDR1 is SGHVS and CDR2 FNYEAQ. The V and J ends lost 5 bases and 0 bases respectively, with 15 bases between them. The CDR3 covers 16 residues. The CDR3, as DNA: TGTGCCAGCAGCCCCGGGACTTCAACTAGCACAGATACGCAGTATTTT. It specifies CASSPGTSTSTDTQYF.

The CDR3, as DNA: TGTGCCACCAGCGGGAGAAGCTCCTATAATTCACCCCTCCACTTT. Protein: CATSGRSSYNSPLHF. The chain has TRBV15 and TRBJ1-6; D gene ambiguous. Germline CDR1 LNHNV, CDR2 YYDKDF (reference sequence). The CDR3 is 15 amino acids. The V end lost 5 bases, the J end lost 0 bases, and 8 bases lay between the germline ends.

The rearrangement joins TRBV23-1 to TRBJ1-2; the D gene is possibly TRBD1 (5 bases). TRBV23-1 is an ORF; its function is uncertain. V lost 0 bases and J lost 6, with 8 bases in between. The CDR3 is 13 residues long. CDR3 sequence reads: CASSQSSGHGYTF. CDR3 DNA: TGCGCCAGCAGTCAATCTTCAGGGCATGGCTACACCTTC.

The gene calls are TRBV5-1 and TRBJ2-5; D gene ambiguous. The CDR3 sequence is 16 residues long. CDR1 is SGHRS, CDR2 YFSETQ, per germline. Trimming removed 0 bases from V and 5 bases from J, with 17 bases in between. CDR3 in amino acids: CASSLGGLFSGETQYF. DNA of the CDR3: TGCGCCAGCAGCTTGGGAGGCCTTTTTTCCGGGGAGACCCAGTACTTC.

This clone was observed a single time. The J gene is TRBJ2-4, the V gene TRBV5-6, with a possible D match to TRBD1 (5 bases). This CDR3 comprises 14 residues. Germline loops: CDR1 SGHDT, CDR2 YYEEEE. V was trimmed by 2 bases and J by 8 bases, leaving 14 bases between them. The CDR3 loop is CASSFLTARYIQYF. CDR3 nucleotide sequence: TGTGCCAGCAGCTTTCTGACAGCGAGATACATTCAGTACTTC.

J is TRBJ2-3 and V is TRBV9; 9 bases fit TRBD2. The V gene's germline CDR1 is SGDLS and CDR2 YYNGEE. Unmatched junction bases numbered 6, after V lost 0 bases and J lost 4 bases. The CDR3 runs 16 residues. The DNA for the CDR3 is TGTGCCAGCAGCGTAGCGGCTAGCGGGGCGGCAGATACGCAGTATTTT. Protein product: CASSVAASGAADTQYF.

Written as DNA, the CDR3 is TGTGCCAGCAGCTTGCCCCGGGGGGTTTCCGGGGAGCTGTTTTTT. Protein product: CASSLPRGVSGELFF. V usage is TRBV7-9 and J usage is TRBJ2-2; TRBD2 matches 7 bases. CDR3 length: 15 residues. The germline CDR1 and CDR2 sequences are SEHNR and FQNEAQ (reference sequence). The junction had 7 bases not matched to a gene; V was cut back by 3 bases and J by 6 bases.

The chain has TRBV29-1 and TRBJ2-5, with D possibly matching TRBD1 (6 bases). This CDR3 comprises 12 residues. Germline V gene lookup returns CDR1 SQVTM and CDR2 ANQGSEA. V was clipped by 6 bases and J by 4 bases, with 12 bases between them. This CDR3 is CSVFRGGETQYF. CDR3 DNA sequence: TGCAGCGTCTTCCGAGGGGGAGAGACCCAGTACTTC. Variable domain in full (rest from reference TRBV29-1 and TRBJ2-5): SAVISQKPSRDICQRGTSLTIQCQVDSQVTMMFWYRQQPGQSLTLIATANQGSEATYESGFVIDKFPISRPNLTFSTLTVSNMSPEDSSIYLCSVFRGGETQYFGPGTRLLVL.

This clone was picked up one time. The V gene is TRBV10-1, the J gene TRBJ2-5, with 7 positions matching TRBD1. This CDR3 contains 15 residues. The V gene end was trimmed by 3 bases and the J gene end by 5 bases; junction bases not matched to a gene: 9. Germline V CDR1 and CDR2: WNHNN, SYGVQD (reference sequence). In DNA, the CDR3 is TGCGCCAGCAGTGACTCGGGACAGACTTGGGAGACCCAGTACTTC. Amino acids: CASSDSGQTWETQYF.

The chain employs TRBV18 and TRBJ1-1, with D possibly TRBD1 on 6 matching bases. V was cut by 3 bases and J by 6 bases, with 17 bases left in between. Germline V CDR1 and CDR2: KGHSH, LQKENI. There are 15 residues in the CDR3. This chain's CDR3 is CASSPIQGRGAEAFF. CDR3 nucleotides: TGTGCCAGCTCACCCATTCAGGGGAGGGGGGCTGAAGCTTTCTTT.

The V call is TRBV6-6, the J call TRBJ2-5, with 10 bases matching TRBD1. The J call is in doubt because the DNA end fits TRBJ2-7 better. This CDR3 spans 14 amino acids. Germline lookup yields CDR1 MNHNY and CDR2 SVGAGI (reference sequence). Here the CDR3 DNA reads TGTGCCAGCAGTTTCGGACAGGGGGTCTACGAGCAGTACTTC. It is translated as CASSFGQGVYEQYF.

The chain is built from TRBV5-1 and TRBJ2-5; possibly TRBD1 for D (5 bases). Per germline, CDR1 SGHRS and CDR2 YFSETQ. The CDR3 contains 15 residues. V lost 0 bases to trimming and J lost 2 bases, with 11 bases between them. The CDR3 DNA is TGCGCCAGCAGCTTGGCCAGGGCAGGACAAGAGACCCAGTACTTC. Encoded protein: CASSLARAGQETQYF. The entire variable domain, with the rest obtained from reference TRBV5-1 and TRBJ2-5, is as follows: KAGVTQTPRYLIKTRGQQVTLSCSPISGHRSVSWYQQTPGQGLQFLFEYFSETQRNKGNFPGRFSGRQFSNSRSEMNVSTLELGDSALYLCASSLARAGQETQYFGPGTRLLVL.

This rearrangement joins TRBV5-5 to TRBJ1-5; TRBD1 matches at 8 bases. The CDR3 totals 14 residues. Germline V gene data show CDR1 as SGHKS and CDR2 as YYEKEE (reference sequence). J was trimmed by 6 bases and V by 6 bases; bases with no gene match: 8. In DNA form, the CDR3 reads TGTGCCAGCAAACCCACAGGGGGAAGTCAGCCCCAGCATTTT. Protein product: CASKPTGGSQPQHF. Together with reference TRBV5-5 and TRBJ1-5, the CDR3 gives the full variable domain: DAGVTQSPTHLIKTRGQQVTLRCSPISGHKSVSWYQQVLGQGPQFIFQYYEKEERGRGNFPDRFSARQFPNYSSELNVNALLLGDSALYLCASKPTGGSQPQHFGDGTRLSIL.

The CDR3 DNA sequence: TGTGCCAGCAGTGAAATACACGACCAAGAGACCCAGTACTTC. This translates into CASSEIHDQETQYF. The chain has TRBV6-1 and TRBJ2-5; no clear D. The length of the CDR3 is 14 residues. Germline V gene sequence: CDR1 MNHNS, CDR2 SASEGT. The V end was cut by 2 bases, the J end by 0 bases, with 7 bases between.

The V and J genes are TRBV30 and TRBJ1-5; D gene uncertain. The CDR3 extends over 13 amino acids. V was clipped by 2 bases and J by 9 bases, with 14 bases between them. Germline V lookup: CDR1 GTSNPN, CDR2 SVGIG (reference sequence). The CDR3 coding sequence is TGTGCCTGGAGTCAGCGGGGATTAGGGCCCCAGCATTTT. Its translation: CAWSQRGLGPQHF.

The chain employs TRBV30 and TRBJ1-2; 7 bases map to TRBD1. The V gene's germline CDR1 is GTSNPN and CDR2 SVGIG (reference sequence). The V gene end was trimmed by 2 bases and the J gene end by 4 bases; junction bases not matched to a gene: 4. The CDR3 totals 13 residues. For the CDR3, the DNA is TGTGCCTGGAGTCCTCGACAGGGCTATGGCTACACCTTC. Translated: CAWSPRQGYGYTF.

The chain has TRBV20-1 and TRBJ1-1; D is unclear. The V gene's germline CDR1 is DFQATT and CDR2 SNEGSKA (reference sequence). V was trimmed by 5 bases and J by 5 bases, leaving 9 bases between them. The CDR3 runs to 11 residues. The CDR3 is CSAAAGTEAFF. CDR3 DNA: TGCAGTGCTGCGGCTGGAACTGAAGCTTTCTTT.

The gene calls are TRBV4-2 and TRBJ2-2; 8 bases fit TRBD2. Trimming took 3 bases from V and 3 from J; bases not matched to a gene: 6. There are 16 residues in the CDR3. Germline V gene data show CDR1 as LGHNA and CDR2 as YNFKEQ. Here the CDR3 reads CASSQDRGGDTGELFF. The DNA of the CDR3 is TGTGCCAGCAGCCAGGACCGGGGGGGGGACACCGGGGAGCTGTTTTTT.

The chain is built from TRBV30 and TRBJ2-7, with a possible D match to TRBD1 (5 bases). Trimming removed 1 base from V and 5 bases from J, with 12 bases in between. Germline loops: CDR1 GTSNPN, CDR2 SVGIG (reference sequence). The CDR3 is 13 residues long. CDR3 amino acids: CAWSAIRVDEQYF. CDR3 DNA sequence: TGTGCCTGGAGTGCAATCAGGGTCGACGAGCAGTACTTC.

Only a few counts were recorded for this clone. The chain combines TRBV6-9 with TRBJ1-4, with TRBD1 as a possible D gene (5 bases). Germline CDR1 MNHGY, CDR2 SVAAGI. The CDR3 contains 14 residues. Trimming pared 6 bases from V and 5 bases from J, leaving 13 bases between. The CDR3 region has the DNA TGTGCCAGCAGCTACAGGTCGCCGAATGAAAAACTGTTTTTT. Protein product: CASSYRSPNEKLFF.

The genes are TRBV27 and TRBJ1-2, with 8 bases matching TRBD1. CDR3 size: 15 residues. Germline V gene sequence: CDR1 MNHEY, CDR2 SMNVEV (reference sequence). V lost 4 bases, J lost 5 bases, and 9 bases stayed unmatched. The CDR3 protein is CASSSTGVLLYGYTF. The CDR3 region has the DNA TGTGCCAGCAGTTCGACAGGGGTTCTCCTATATGGCTACACCTTC.

This CDR3 is CASSLGLPNSPLHF. The CDR3 DNA follows: TGTGCCAGCAGCTTAGGTCTTCCCAATTCACCCCTCCACTTT. The genes are TRBV13 and TRBJ1-6; no clear D. Germline values: CDR1 PRHDT, CDR2 FYEKMQ (reference sequence). Trimming shortened V by 0 bases and J by 7 bases, and 7 bases separated the two germline ends. The CDR3 consists of 14 residues.

The rearrangement links TRBV9 to TRBJ2-3, with TRBD2 matching 11 bases. CDR3 length: 16 residues. V lost 2 bases and J lost 5; bases outside the gene matches: 7. Germline lookup yields CDR1 SGDLS and CDR2 YYNGEE. The CDR3, as DNA: TGTGCCAGCAGCGTGATAGCGGGGGGGCCGGGAGATACGCAGTATTTT. As protein: CASSVIAGGPGDTQYF.

This clone was seen more than once but under ten times. The chain recombines TRBV10-3 with TRBJ2-3; 11 positions agree with TRBD2. Unmatched junction bases numbered 7, after V lost 0 bases and J lost 2 bases. CDR1 is ENHRY and CDR2 is SYGVKD in the germline V gene. CDR3 size: 18 residues. The CDR3 sequence: CAISESASGGSHTDTQYF. In DNA form, the CDR3 reads TGTGCCATCAGTGAGTCTGCTAGCGGGGGGTCTCACACAGATACGCAGTATTTT.